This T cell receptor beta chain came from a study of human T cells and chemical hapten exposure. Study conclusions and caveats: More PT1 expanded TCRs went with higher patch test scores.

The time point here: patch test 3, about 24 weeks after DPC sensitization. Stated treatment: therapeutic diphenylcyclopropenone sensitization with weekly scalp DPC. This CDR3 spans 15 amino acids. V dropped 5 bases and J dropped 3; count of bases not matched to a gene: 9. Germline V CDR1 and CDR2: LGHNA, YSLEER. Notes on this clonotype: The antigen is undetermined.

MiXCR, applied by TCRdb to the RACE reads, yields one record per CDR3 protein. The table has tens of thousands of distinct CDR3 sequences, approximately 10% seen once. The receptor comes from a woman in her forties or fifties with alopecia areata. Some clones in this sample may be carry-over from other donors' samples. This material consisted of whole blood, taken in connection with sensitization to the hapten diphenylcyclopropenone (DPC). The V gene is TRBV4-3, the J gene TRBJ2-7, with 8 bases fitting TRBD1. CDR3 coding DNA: TGCGCCAGCAGCAGAGGGACAGGAGACCTCTACGAGCAGTACTTC. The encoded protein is CASSRGTGDLYEQYF.